The TCR beta chain under discussion was sequenced for a study of T cells in women clearing cervical HPV infection. The wider study: Case blood was drawn a median about 160 days after lesion detection.

The table came from immunoSEQ multiplex PCR; TCRdb's copy has only in-frame clones and leaves some out. There are 19,000 or so clones in the sample, with 13% to 15% held by the top ten. As regards this clone: The sequenced fragment ends 3 residues before the CDR3 boundary, so the rest is inferred from the germline J gene.

V was shortened by 5 bases and J by 4 bases, with 14 bases between the two germline ends. The CDR3 is made up of 15 amino acids. Germline V gene data show CDR1 as SEHNR and CDR2 as FQNEAQ (reference sequence). This TCR came from a woman aged 18 to 75 with a cervical HPV16 infection that either progressed to CIN3+ or cleared (not recorded which). The chain joins TRBV7-9 to TRBJ2-2; D gene ambiguous. Sequencing was performed on blood buffy coat. This chain's CDR3 is CASSPRPEFTGELFF. CDR3 bases read: TGTGCCAGCAGCCCTAGACCCGAATTCACCGGGGAG.